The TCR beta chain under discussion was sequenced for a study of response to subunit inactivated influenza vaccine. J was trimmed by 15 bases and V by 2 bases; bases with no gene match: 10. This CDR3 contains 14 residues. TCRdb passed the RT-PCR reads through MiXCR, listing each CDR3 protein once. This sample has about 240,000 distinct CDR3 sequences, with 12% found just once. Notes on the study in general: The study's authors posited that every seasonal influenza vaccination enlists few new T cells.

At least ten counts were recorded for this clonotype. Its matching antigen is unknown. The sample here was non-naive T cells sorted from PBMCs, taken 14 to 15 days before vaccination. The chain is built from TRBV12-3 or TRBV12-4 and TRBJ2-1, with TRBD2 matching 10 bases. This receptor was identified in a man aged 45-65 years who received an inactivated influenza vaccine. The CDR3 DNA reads TGTGCCAGCAGTTTAAGAAGCGGGGGGGAGATCGGGTTCTTC. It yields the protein CASSLRSGGEIGFF.